Included here is one T cell receptor (beta chain) sequence, with context. This entry is derived from a study of somatic mutations in cytotoxic T cells in rheumatoid arthritis. Produced via immunoSEQ multiplex PCR; TCRdb's table is partial and in-frame only. The table lists roughly 23,000 clones, about 83% of them singletons. This CDR3 is built from 15 residues. V shed 1 base and J shed 0 bases, with 9 bases lying between them. Germline lookup yields CDR1 LGHNA and CDR2 YSLEER. This TCR derives from an adult with rheumatoid arthritis. The specimen sequenced was CD8+ T cells sorted from blood. The chain links TRBV4-3 to TRBJ2-5; the D gene is possibly TRBD2 (6 bases). The CDR3 loop reads CASSQGAGYQETQYF. The CDR3 DNA follows: TGCGCCAGCAGCCAAGGGGCGGGGTACCAAGAGACCCAGTACTTC.